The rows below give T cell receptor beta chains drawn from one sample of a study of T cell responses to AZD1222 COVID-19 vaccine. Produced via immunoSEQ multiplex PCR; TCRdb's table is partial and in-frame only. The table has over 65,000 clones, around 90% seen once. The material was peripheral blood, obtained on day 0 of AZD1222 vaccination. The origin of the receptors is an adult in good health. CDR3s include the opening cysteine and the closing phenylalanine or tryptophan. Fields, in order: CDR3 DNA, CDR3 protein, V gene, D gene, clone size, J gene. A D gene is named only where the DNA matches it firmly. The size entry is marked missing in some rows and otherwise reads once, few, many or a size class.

CDR3 DNA: TGTGCCAGCAGTTTACTGAATGAGCAGTTCTTC; CDR3 protein: CASSLLNEQFF; V gene: TRBV12-3/TRBV12-4; D gene: .; clone size: .; J gene: TRBJ2-1
CDR3 DNA: TGTGCCAGCAGTTGGGGGGGCTTCGGCTCTGGAAACACCATATATTTT; CDR3 protein: CASSWGGFGSGNTIYF; V gene: TRBV27; D gene: .; clone size: .; J gene: TRBJ1-3
CDR3 DNA: TGCAGTGCTAGTGGCAGGGGGGCGTTGAACACTGAAGCTTTCTTT; CDR3 protein: CSASGRGALNTEAFF; V gene: TRBV20-1; D gene: TRBD1; clone size: .; J gene: TRBJ1-1
CDR3 DNA: TGTGCCAGCAGCCCTGGGGCAGTCACTGAAGCTTTCTTT; CDR3 protein: CASSPGAVTEAFF; V gene: TRBV27; D gene: .; clone size: .; J gene: TRBJ1-1
CDR3 DNA: TGTGCCAGCAGCTACCATGGGGGGAGAAGCACAGATACGCAGTATTTT; CDR3 protein: CASSYHGGRSTDTQYF; V gene: TRBV3-1/TRBV3-2; D gene: .; clone size: .; J gene: TRBJ2-3
CDR3 DNA: TGTGCCAGCTTTTCCTCCAACTATGGCTACACCTTC; CDR3 protein: CASFSSNYGYTF; V gene: TRBV19; D gene: .; clone size: .; J gene: TRBJ1-2
CDR3 DNA: TGTGCCAGCAGTCCAGGGATGGGGCGCTATGGCTACACCTTC; CDR3 protein: CASSPGMGRYGYTF; V gene: TRBV3-1/TRBV3-2; D gene: .; clone size: .; J gene: TRBJ1-2
CDR3 DNA: TGTGCCAGCTCACCAGGGGCTGGACTTTTGGGCTACACCTTC; CDR3 protein: CASSPGAGLLGYTF; V gene: TRBV18; D gene: .; clone size: .; J gene: TRBJ1-2
CDR3 DNA: TGTGCCAGCAGCTTAGCGGTCAGCTACGAGCAGTACTTC; CDR3 protein: CASSLAVSYEQYF; V gene: TRBV7-8; D gene: .; clone size: once; J gene: TRBJ2-7
CDR3 DNA: TGCGCCAGCAGCGCAAACAGGGGAGTGAACACTGAAGCTTTCTTT; CDR3 protein: CASSANRGVNTEAFF; V gene: TRBV4-1; D gene: TRBD1; clone size: once; J gene: TRBJ1-1
CDR3 DNA: TGTGCCAGCAGCATCCAACGGGATTCCTATGGCTACACCTTC; CDR3 protein: CASSIQRDSYGYTF; V gene: TRBV11-2; D gene: .; clone size: .; J gene: TRBJ1-2
CDR3 DNA: TGTGCCAGCAGCTCGAGGACAGGGGCGACCTACGAGCAGTACTTC; CDR3 protein: CASSSRTGATYEQYF; V gene: TRBV7-2; D gene: TRBD1; clone size: .; J gene: TRBJ2-7
CDR3 DNA: TGTGCCCTCCAAGGGGGACATTTCCAAGAGACCCAGTACTTC; CDR3 protein: CALQGGHFQETQYF; V gene: TRBV30; D gene: .; clone size: .; J gene: TRBJ2-5
CDR3 DNA: TGTGCCAGCAGTTACCGGTCAGAAGCTTTCTTT; CDR3 protein: CASSYRSEAFF; V gene: TRBV6-2/TRBV6-3; D gene: .; clone size: .; J gene: TRBJ1-1
CDR3 DNA: TGCGCCAGCAGCGCCTTATCGGCAGATACGCAGTATTTT; CDR3 protein: CASSALSADTQYF; V gene: TRBV5-1; D gene: .; clone size: .; J gene: TRBJ2-3
CDR3 DNA: TGTGCCACCAGTGAAGTATGGGGTATCACAGATACGCAGTATTTT; CDR3 protein: CATSEVWGITDTQYF; V gene: TRBV24-1; D gene: .; clone size: .; J gene: TRBJ2-3
CDR3 DNA: TGCAGTGCTAGTGAACAGGGCGTCGGCGGCTACACCTTC; CDR3 protein: CSASEQGVGGYTF; V gene: TRBV20-1; D gene: .; clone size: .; J gene: TRBJ1-2
CDR3 DNA: TGCGCCAGCAGCCAAGATTTGGCGGGACAGGGATTGGTCACTGAAGCTTTCTTT; CDR3 protein: CASSQDLAGQGLVTEAFF; V gene: TRBV4-1; D gene: TRBD1; clone size: .; J gene: TRBJ1-1
CDR3 DNA: TGTGCCAGCAGCACGGACAGGGGGCTGGTTGGCTACACCTTC; CDR3 protein: CASSTDRGLVGYTF; V gene: TRBV7-2; D gene: TRBD1; clone size: .; J gene: TRBJ1-2
CDR3 DNA: TGTGCCAGCAGTTTATCGGGCCTAAAATCCTACGAGCAGTACTTC; CDR3 protein: CASSLSGLKSYEQYF; V gene: TRBV27; D gene: .; clone size: once; J gene: TRBJ2-7
CDR3 DNA: TGCAGCGTTAAGTTTTGGGAAGAGACCCAGTACTTC; CDR3 protein: CSVKFWEETQYF; V gene: TRBV29-1; D gene: .; clone size: .; J gene: TRBJ2-5
CDR3 DNA: TGTGCCAGCAGTCAAGAGAATTCTGGAAACACCATATATTTT; CDR3 protein: CASSQENSGNTIYF; V gene: TRBV2; D gene: .; clone size: few; J gene: TRBJ1-3
CDR3 DNA: TGTGCCACCAGCAGTGCTTGGGTAAGCAATCAGCCCCAGCATTTT; CDR3 protein: CATSSAWVSNQPQHF; V gene: TRBV15; D gene: .; clone size: .; J gene: TRBJ1-5
CDR3 DNA: TGTGCCAGCAGTCCCGTCAGGGATCACTACGAGCAGTACTTC; CDR3 protein: CASSPVRDHYEQYF; V gene: TRBV28; D gene: .; clone size: .; J gene: TRBJ2-7
CDR3 DNA: TGCGCCAGCAGACTACAGGGGGCCAGCTCCTACGAGCAGTACTTC; CDR3 protein: CASRLQGASSYEQYF; V gene: TRBV5-1; D gene: TRBD1; clone size: .; J gene: TRBJ2-7
CDR3 DNA: TGCGCCAGCAGTGAGTCGGGGCGCGGGTCGTTAGATACGCAGTATTTT; CDR3 protein: CASSESGRGSLDTQYF; V gene: TRBV10-2; D gene: .; clone size: once; J gene: TRBJ2-3
CDR3 DNA: TGTGCCAGCAGCTTAGCGTTGGGCTATGGCTACACCTTC; CDR3 protein: CASSLALGYGYTF; V gene: TRBV7-8; D gene: .; clone size: once; J gene: TRBJ1-2
CDR3 DNA: TGTGCCAGCAGCCCGGGACAGGGACTCGAAAAACTGTTTTTT; CDR3 protein: CASSPGQGLEKLFF; V gene: TRBV7-9; D gene: TRBD1; clone size: .; J gene: TRBJ1-4
CDR3 DNA: TGTGCCAGCAGTCCCACGACCGGGACGGCGGTCCGTGGGGCCAACGTCCTGACTTTC; CDR3 protein: CASSPTTGTAVRGANVLTF; V gene: TRBV7-3; D gene: .; clone size: .; J gene: TRBJ2-6
CDR3 DNA: TGTGCCAGCAGCAAACAGGGGGGGAACACCGGGGAGCTGTTTTTT; CDR3 protein: CASSKQGGNTGELFF; V gene: TRBV11-3; D gene: TRBD1; clone size: few; J gene: TRBJ2-2
CDR3 DNA: TGTGCCAGCAGCCCCTTGGACTCTGGGGCCAACGTCCTGACTTTC; CDR3 protein: CASSPLDSGANVLTF; V gene: TRBV14; D gene: .; clone size: .; J gene: TRBJ2-6
CDR3 DNA: TGTGCCAGCAGTGAGGCTCAGCCCCAGCATTTT; CDR3 protein: CASSEAQPQHF; V gene: TRBV6-1; D gene: .; clone size: once; J gene: TRBJ1-5
CDR3 DNA: TGTGCCAGCAGTTTAACGGGACTATATACAGGGGACGGGACTGAAGCTTTCTTT; CDR3 protein: CASSLTGLYTGDGTEAFF; V gene: TRBV28; D gene: TRBD1; clone size: .; J gene: TRBJ1-1
CDR3 DNA: TGTGCCACCAGCAGAGATACTGGGCAGGGTTATGAAAAACTGTTTTTT; CDR3 protein: CATSRDTGQGYEKLFF; V gene: TRBV15; D gene: .; clone size: .; J gene: TRBJ1-4
CDR3 DNA: TGTGCCAGCAGCTCACCCCAGCGGGGGGGGACAGATACGCAGTATTTT; CDR3 protein: CASSSPQRGGTDTQYF; V gene: TRBV5-4; D gene: TRBD2; clone size: once; J gene: TRBJ2-3
CDR3 DNA: TGCGCCAGCAGCCAAGCCGTTTTGGGGTCGATCGGGGAGCTGTTTTTT; CDR3 protein: CASSQAVLGSIGELFF; V gene: TRBV4-1; D gene: .; clone size: .; J gene: TRBJ2-2
CDR3 DNA: TGTGCCAGCAGCTCGGGACGGCAGCACTACAATGAGCAGTTCTTC; CDR3 protein: CASSSGRQHYNEQFF; V gene: TRBV5-4; D gene: .; clone size: .; J gene: TRBJ2-1
CDR3 DNA: TGTGCCAGCATGGCGGGGAGCTCCTACAATGAGCAGTTCTTC; CDR3 protein: CASMAGSSYNEQFF; V gene: TRBV6-5; D gene: .; clone size: .; J gene: TRBJ2-1
CDR3 DNA: TGTGCTAGCAGCGCTACAACCAACACTGAAGCTTTCTTT; CDR3 protein: CASSATTNTEAFF; V gene: TRBV7-7; D gene: .; clone size: once; J gene: TRBJ1-1
CDR3 DNA: TGTGCCAGCAGCTTAGACGGGTACGAGCAGTACTTC; CDR3 protein: CASSLDGYEQYF; V gene: TRBV11-2; D gene: .; clone size: .; J gene: TRBJ2-7
CDR3 DNA: TGTGCCAGCAGCTTACCCCTCAATTGGGCGGTCTACACCTTC; CDR3 protein: CASSLPLNWAVYTF; V gene: TRBV7-9; D gene: .; clone size: .; J gene: TRBJ1-2
CDR3 DNA: TGTGCCAGCAGCGTGAGCCCCACAGGAGAGACCCAGTACTTC; CDR3 protein: CASSVSPTGETQYF; V gene: TRBV9; D gene: .; clone size: .; J gene: TRBJ2-5
CDR3 DNA: TGTGCCACCAGCAGGATGACTTCGGGCACTGAAGCTTTCTTT; CDR3 protein: CATSRMTSGTEAFF; V gene: TRBV15; D gene: .; clone size: .; J gene: TRBJ1-1
CDR3 DNA: TGTGCCATGGGCGAGACTGAAGCTTTCTTT; CDR3 protein: CAMGETEAFF; V gene: TRBV30; D gene: .; clone size: .; J gene: TRBJ1-1
CDR3 DNA: TGTGCCAGCAGCCGCCCCCCGTCGACAGGTCTAAACACCGGGGAGCTGTTTTTT; CDR3 protein: CASSRPPSTGLNTGELFF; V gene: TRBV27; D gene: .; clone size: .; J gene: TRBJ2-2
CDR3 DNA: TGTGCCAGCAGTTCCACTGCCAGGGGCTCTTATGGCTACACCTTC; CDR3 protein: CASSSTARGSYGYTF; V gene: TRBV6-5; D gene: .; clone size: .; J gene: TRBJ1-2
CDR3 DNA: TGTGCTAGTGGTTTGGACAGCTCCTACAATGAGCAGTTCTTC; CDR3 protein: CASGLDSSYNEQFF; V gene: TRBV12-5; D gene: .; clone size: .; J gene: TRBJ2-1
CDR3 DNA: TGTGCCAGCCGCTTAGGGCTAGCTCACACCGGGGAGCTGTTTTTT; CDR3 protein: CASRLGLAHTGELFF; V gene: TRBV27; D gene: .; clone size: .; J gene: TRBJ2-2
CDR3 DNA: TGTGCCAGCAGTGAAGGCCAGCTCTCCAACTATGGCTACACCTTC; CDR3 protein: CASSEGQLSNYGYTF; V gene: TRBV6-1; D gene: .; clone size: .; J gene: TRBJ1-2
CDR3 DNA: TGTGCCAGCAGCGTCCAGGGCTACGAGCAGTACTTC; CDR3 protein: CASSVQGYEQYF; V gene: TRBV3-1/TRBV3-2; D gene: .; clone size: once; J gene: TRBJ2-7
CDR3 DNA: TGTGCCAGCAGCTTAGAGTTGGCGGTCACAGATACGCAGTATTTT; CDR3 protein: CASSLELAVTDTQYF; V gene: TRBV7-8; D gene: .; clone size: .; J gene: TRBJ2-3
CDR3 DNA: TGCGCCAGCAGCCACCTTACTCAGGGGGCGTATAATGAAAAACTGTTTTTT; CDR3 protein: CASSHLTQGAYNEKLFF; V gene: TRBV4-1; D gene: TRBD1; clone size: .; J gene: TRBJ1-4
CDR3 DNA: TGTGCCAGCAGTTGGGGGGGCACCTACGAGCAGTACTTC; CDR3 protein: CASSWGGTYEQYF; V gene: TRBV6-2/TRBV6-3; D gene: .; clone size: .; J gene: TRBJ2-7
CDR3 DNA: TGTGCCAGCCGGGACAGGGGGAATGAAAAACTGTTTTTT; CDR3 protein: CASRDRGNEKLFF; V gene: TRBV6-5; D gene: TRBD1; clone size: .; J gene: TRBJ1-4
CDR3 DNA: TGCGCCAGCAGCTTGGCCGGGGCGGATCTTAATTCACCCCTCCACTTT; CDR3 protein: CASSLAGADLNSPLHF; V gene: TRBV5-1; D gene: .; clone size: .; J gene: TRBJ1-6
CDR3 DNA: TGTGCCATCAGTGATGGATTGGGGACAGGGGCCCCTGAAGCTTTCTTT; CDR3 protein: CAISDGLGTGAPEAFF; V gene: TRBV10-3; D gene: TRBD1; clone size: .; J gene: TRBJ1-1